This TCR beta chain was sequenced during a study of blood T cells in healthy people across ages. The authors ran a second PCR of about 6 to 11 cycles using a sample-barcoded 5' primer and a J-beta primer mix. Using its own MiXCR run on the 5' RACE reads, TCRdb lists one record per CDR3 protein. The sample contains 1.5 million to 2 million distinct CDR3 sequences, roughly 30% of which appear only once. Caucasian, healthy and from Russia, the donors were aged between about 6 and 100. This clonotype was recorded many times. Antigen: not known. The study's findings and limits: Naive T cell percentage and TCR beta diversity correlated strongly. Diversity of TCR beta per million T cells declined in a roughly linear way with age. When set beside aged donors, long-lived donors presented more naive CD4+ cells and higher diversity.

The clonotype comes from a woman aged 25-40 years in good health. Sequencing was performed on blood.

The CDR3 DNA reads as TGTGCCAGCTCACCTGATTCCGGGACTAGAGAGACCCAGTACTTC. It specifies CASSPDSGTRETQYF. The genes are TRBV18 and TRBJ2-5; 8 bases are shared with TRBD2. This CDR3 is 15 amino acids long. J was trimmed by 4 bases and V by 3 bases; bases with no gene match: 7. The germline V gene has CDR1 KGHSH and CDR2 LQKENI.